The present T cell receptor beta chain was sequenced within a study of T cell responses to AZD1222 COVID-19 vaccine. About the study: Samples with a second dose at about 4 or about 12 weeks were pooled together.

General study points: The reported proportion of spike-specific TCRs targeting unmutated variant regions was nearly half. CD4 TCRs covered the whole spike, strongest at regions 160-218 and 743-854. Donors were largely white British and mainly female; clonal diversity was possibly underestimated.

V was trimmed by 0 bases and J by 4 bases, leaving 17 bases between them. Germline loops: CDR1 SGHRS, CDR2 YFSETQ. The CDR3 has 16 residues. Assay: immunoSEQ multiplex PCR; the TCRdb copy retains only in-frame clones and omits some. Of around 150,000 clones in the sample, about nine tenths were seen once. Of note for this clone: The antigen is not known.

The chain has TRBV5-1 and TRBJ2-7, with TRBD1 as a possible D gene (6 bases). The receptor was isolated from an adult in good health. Sequencing used peripheral blood, obtained on day 0 of AZD1222 vaccination. DNA for the CDR3: TGCGCCAGCAGCTTGGCCATACAGGGATCAGCGTACGAGCAGTACTTC. This gives the protein CASSLAIQGSAYEQYF.